Presented here are 3 T cell receptor beta chains from one specimen sequenced in a study of memory CD4+ T cells and cytomegalovirus serostatus. Single viable CD3+CD4+CD8-CD45RO+ cells were sorted as the memory CD4+ T cells. Clones were sequenced by immunoSEQ multiplex PCR, and TCRdb holds only the in-frame ones, with some missing. The sample includes 40,000 to 45,000 clones, around 79% of them seen just once. Input material: memory CD4+ T cells from blood. These receptors all come from an adult in good health and CMV-seronegative.

Of note for this clone: Given a much more abundant clone one base away, this may be a read error. The same CDR3 also results from other DNA sequences found in this sample. The V and J genes are TRBV14 and TRBJ1-1; D possibly corresponds to TRBD1 (5 bases). The CDR3 totals 13 residues. Germline V gene sequence: CDR1 SGHDN, CDR2 FVKESK. CDR3 residues: CASSQVDQGEAFF. In DNA, the CDR3 is TGTGCCAGCAGCCAAGTGGATCAGGGTGAAGCTTTTTTT.

The CDR3 region is CATLGGFQGETQYF. CDR3 DNA: TGTGCCACCCTCGGGGGGTTCCAAGGAGAGACCCAGTACTTC. The chain is built from TRBV6-6 and TRBJ2-5; 7 nucleotides agree with TRBD2. The junction had 12 bases not matched to a gene; V was cut back by 10 bases and J by 4 bases. Germline-derived CDR1 and CDR2 are MNHNY and SVGAGI (reference sequence). The CDR3 consists of 14 residues.

This rearrangement joins TRBV6-5 to TRBJ2-4, with 13 bases aligning to TRBD2. Germline V gene lookup returns CDR1 MNHEY and CDR2 SVGAGI. This CDR3 is built from 15 residues. V lost 6 bases, J lost 6 bases, and 5 bases stayed unmatched. The chain's CDR3 is CASRSWTSGRNIQYF. Here the CDR3 DNA reads TGTGCCAGCAGGTCCTGGACTAGCGGGAGAAACATTCAGTACTTC.